The entry that follows covers one T cell receptor beta chain sequence. Its cognate antigen is unknown. The data were obtained in a study of regulatory dendritic cells for organ transplantation. Sorted subsets were CFSE-labeled and cultured roughly five days with allogeneic dendritic cells. The method was immunoSEQ multiplex PCR; TCRdb's version includes in-frame clones alone and lacks a portion of them. The sample records approximately 11,000 clones, about 81% being singletons. J lost 10 bases, V lost 4 bases, and 7 bases had no gene match. Germline V gene sequence: CDR1 SGHNT, CDR2 YYREEE (reference sequence). The CDR3 is 15 residues long.

The TCR was taken from a human donor in good health. The rearrangement uses TRBV5-4 and TRBJ2-1; the match to TRBD2 covers 14 bases. The sequenced sample consisted of memory CD4+ T cells from blood cultured with regulatory dendritic cells. The subset: CD45RO+ memory T cells. CDR3 sequence: CASSTTSGGADEQFF. CDR3 in DNA: TGTGCCAGCAGCACGACTAGCGGGGGGGCCGACGAGCAGTTCTTC.